This record looks at one T cell receptor (beta chain) sequence and its context. Its antigen is still unknown. At one end the junction does not follow the germline gene, possibly because of a read error. Patients were ruled out by autoimmune disease history or systemic immunosuppression. Collection of blood occurred at baseline, at cycle 4 day 1, and at cycle 7 day 1. The data derive from a study of OX40 agonist ivuxolimab in advanced cancers. For the study at large: Patients achieving partial responses numbered three: one hepatocellular carcinoma case and two cutaneous melanoma cases. General study points: Some patients who did not respond also had low normalized T-cell clonal expansion.

Germline V gene lookup returns CDR1 MGHRA and CDR2 YSYEKL. The CDR3 spans 15 residues. Clones were read by immunoSEQ multiplex PCR, and TCRdb kept only the in-frame ones, dropping some. The sample includes fewer than 70,000 clones, 87% of them seen just once. The sample consisted of CD4+ or CD8+ T cells sorted from blood, taken in a trial of the OX40 agonist ivuxolimab. The rearrangement joins TRBV4-1 to TRBJ1-1; D uncertain. The source of this sequence is an adult with an advanced solid tumor such as melanoma, head and neck, liver or kidney cancer. The CDR3 sequence is CASSLRGRVNTEAFF. The CDR3 DNA reads TGTGCCAGCAGCTTAAGAGGGAGGGTGAACACTGAAGCTTTCTTT.